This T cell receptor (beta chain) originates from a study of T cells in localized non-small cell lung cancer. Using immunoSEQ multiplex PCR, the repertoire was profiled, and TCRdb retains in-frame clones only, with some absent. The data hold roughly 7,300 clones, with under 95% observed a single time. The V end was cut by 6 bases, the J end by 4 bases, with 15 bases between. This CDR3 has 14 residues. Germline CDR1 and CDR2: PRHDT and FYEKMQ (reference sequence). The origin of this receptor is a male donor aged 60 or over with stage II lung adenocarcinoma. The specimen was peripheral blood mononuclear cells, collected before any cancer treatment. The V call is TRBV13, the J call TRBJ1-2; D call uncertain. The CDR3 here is CASSPGRYVYGYTF. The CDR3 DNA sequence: TGTGCCAGCAGTCCCGGGCGATACGTCTATGGCTACACCTTC. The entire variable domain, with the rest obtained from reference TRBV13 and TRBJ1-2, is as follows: AAGVIQSPRHLIKEKRETATLKCYPIPRHDTVYWYQQGPGQDPQFLISFYEKMQSDKGSIPDRFSAQQFSDYHSELNMSSLELGDSALYFCASSPGRYVYGYTFGSGTRLTVV.